This entry features one TCR beta chain sequence. Its antigen is not identified. Through template switching, a universal primer site was introduced, and the cDNA contained unique molecular identifiers. Each CDR3 protein is one row after TCRdb ran MiXCR on the 5' RACE reads. The top ten hold around 3.1% of the sample, which has about 570,000 distinct CDR3 sequences, 9.6% seen once. The data are from a study of identical twins. Study-wide results and caveats: It was out-of-frame TCR alpha sharing in monozygotic twins that models underestimated. Findings came from cross-sectional statistics, without long-term follow-up of donors. Within cord blood, abundant beta clonotypes carried fewer insertions, but memory repertoires showed no such trend.

The sample was also linked to a second study, of yellow fever vaccine responses in identical twins.

The clonotype was recovered from a woman aged 18 to 35 in good health. The sample taken for sequencing was PBMCs.

DNA of the CDR3: TGCGCCAGCAGCTTGGCGCTAGCCCCCTACAATGAGCAGTTCTTC. This encodes CASSLALAPYNEQFF. V is TRBV5-1 and J is TRBJ2-1, with a tentative D call TRBD2 (5 bases). The CDR3 spans 15 residues. V was shortened by 0 bases and J by 2 bases, with 9 bases between the two germline ends. Germline V gives CDR1 SGHRS, CDR2 YFSETQ.